The 3 T cell receptor beta chains below come from one sample, sequenced in a study of regulatory T cells in long-lasting Graves disease. Building of the TCR beta libraries involved iRepertoire HTBI primers and Arm-PCR of CDR3 regions. One entry per CDR3 protein, called by TCRdb with MiXCR from the multiplex PCR reads. The data hold fewer than 650,000 distinct CDR3 sequences, with about 16% observed a single time. As to time point: newly diagnosed GD, antithyroid drugs for less than 3 months. PBMCs provided the RNA from which the TCR library was made. The sample was also linked to a second study, of T cells in Graves' hyperthyroidism and ophthalmopathy.

The sample consisted of peripheral blood mononuclear cells (PBMCs), taken at new diagnosis, from a patient treated with antithyroid drugs. All receptors derive from a man younger than 35 with Graves disease.

V gene TRBV5-4 combines with J gene TRBJ1-2; D unclear. The V gene's germline CDR1 is SGHNT and CDR2 YYREEE (reference sequence). The V end lost 1 base, the J end lost 3 bases, and 13 bases lay between the germline ends. This CDR3 comprises 15 residues. The CDR3 here is CASSLRTEIYYGYTF. DNA of the CDR3: TGTGCCAGCAGCTTGCGGACCGAGATTTACTATGGCTACACCTTC.

In this sample, this clonotype turned up many times. The J gene is TRBJ2-7, the V gene TRBV3-1, with D maybe TRBD2 (5 bases). There are 12 residues in the CDR3. Trimming shortened V by 0 bases and J by 9 bases, and 9 bases separated the two germline ends. The V gene's germline CDR1 is LGHDT and CDR2 YNNKEL (reference sequence). The CDR3: CASSQDAGWQYF. Written as DNA, the CDR3 is TGTGCCAGCAGCCAAGATGCGGGCTGGCAGTACTTC.

This clonotype was detected ten times or more. V usage is TRBV20-1 and J usage is TRBJ2-7, with 9 nucleotides matching TRBD2. Trimming removed 2 bases from V and 5 bases from J; junction bases left unmatched: 10. The CDR3 has 15 amino acids. Looked up from germline, CDR1 is DFQATT and CDR2 is SNEGSKA (reference sequence). For the CDR3, the DNA is TGCAGTGCTAGAATTCGCGCGGGAGGGCCCAACGAGCAGTACTTC. Translation: CSARIRAGGPNEQYF.